The source of this T cell receptor (beta chain) is a study of shared clonotypes between healthy human individuals. General study findings and limits: Some clonotypes were shared by all four sorted-subset donors, while others were not shared. The non-shared ones had lower generation probabilities than the shared ones. Shared clonotypes: roughly 4.7% naive CD4, 3% to 3.5% naive CD8, 2% to 2.5% memory CD4, 0.4% to 0.45% memory CD8.

Germline lookup yields CDR1 DFQATT and CDR2 SNEGSKA (reference sequence). The junction had 5 bases not matched to a gene; V was cut back by 5 bases and J by 14 bases. CDR3 length: 10 residues. Of note for this clone: Antigen specificity is unknown.

Assay used: immunoSEQ multiplex PCR; TCRdb lists only in-frame clones, some missing. The sample has millions of clones, 85% to 95% seen once; the top ten hold 0.13%. Sequencing was done on a sample of naive CD4+ T cells sorted from blood. Subset reported: CD45RA+ positively selected. J is TRBJ2-1 and V is TRBV20-1, with 8 bases lining up with TRBD2. The sequence was obtained from a man younger than 35 in good health. CDR3: CSALSGTEFF. Written as DNA, the CDR3 is TGCAGTGCTCTTAGCGGGACGGAGTTCTTC.